This T cell receptor (beta chain) was identified in a study of blood T cell repertoires in COVID-19. Overall study context: Acute-phase and convalescent COVID-19 samples originated in the United States, Italy and Spain.

There are 14 residues in the CDR3. V dropped 2 bases and J dropped 5; count of bases not matched to a gene: 6. Germline lookup yields CDR1 MDHEN and CDR2 SYDVKM. Original processing notes: The authors estimated nucleated cell counts from reference gene primer amplification. Only in-frame clones appear in the TCRdb table, and some are missing; sequencing was by immunoSEQ multiplex PCR. The DNA gave D and trimming, while V, J and clone size come from that table. The sample holds 80,000 to 95,000 clones, just over 85% seen once. The TCR originated in an elderly woman in a cohort sampled during active or convalescent COVID-19. This chain joins TRBV28 and TRBJ2-7, with 7 bases matching TRBD2. Sequencing was carried out using peripheral blood. CDR3 amino acids: CASSLIRTSHEQYF. The CDR3 DNA reads TGTGCCAGCAGTTTAATCAGGACTAGTCACGAGCAGTACTTC.